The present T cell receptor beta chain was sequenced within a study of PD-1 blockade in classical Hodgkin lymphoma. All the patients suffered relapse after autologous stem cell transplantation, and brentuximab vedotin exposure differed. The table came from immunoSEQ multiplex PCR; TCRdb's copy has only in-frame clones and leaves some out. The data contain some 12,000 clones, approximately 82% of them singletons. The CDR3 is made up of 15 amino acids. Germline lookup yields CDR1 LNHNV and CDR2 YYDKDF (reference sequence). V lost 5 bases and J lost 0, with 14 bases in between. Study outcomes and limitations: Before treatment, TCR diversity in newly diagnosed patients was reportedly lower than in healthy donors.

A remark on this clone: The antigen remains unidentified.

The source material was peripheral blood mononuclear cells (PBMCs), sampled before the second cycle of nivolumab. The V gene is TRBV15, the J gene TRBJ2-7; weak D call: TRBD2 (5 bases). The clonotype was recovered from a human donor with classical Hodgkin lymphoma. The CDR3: CATSALWESSYEQYF. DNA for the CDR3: TGTGCCACCAGCGCCCTGTGGGAGAGCTCCTACGAGCAGTACTTC.